Listed here are 21 T cell receptor beta chains from one sample, sequenced in a study of graft-versus-host responses after intestinal transplantation (dated by TCRdb to the early 2020s). Taken with the paper, the label for time point translates to: cells obtained before transplantation from donor or recipient. Library preparation employed the immunoSEQ multiplex PCR assay. TCRdb provides this immuneACCESS table in a form limited to in-frame rearrangements. Some clones are lacking; in checked studies, under half of them reflect an unresolved V gene, and why the rest are absent is not known. This sample holds about 130,000 clones; over 90% were observed only once. The ten most abundant clones make up about 0.2% of the sample. No antigen has been assigned to these receptors. The sequences come from unstimulated CD4+ T cells sorted from spleen or lymph node cells, collected before intestinal transplant. The source is a human donor who received an intestinal transplant.

This clone was seen only once. The V gene is TRBV28, the J gene TRBJ1-1, with D possibly matching TRBD1 (6 bases). Germline V gene data show CDR1 as MDHEN and CDR2 as SYDVKM. CDR3 length: 13 residues. V gave up 6 bases and J gave up 4 bases, with 12 bases separating them. This CDR3 is CASSPGAVTEAFF. Written as DNA, the CDR3 is TGTGCCAGCAGCCCGGGGGCAGTCACTGAAGCTTTCTTT.

The chain recombines TRBV7-2 with TRBJ1-4, with D possibly matching TRBD1 (5 bases). This CDR3 contains 17 residues. V was pared by 4 bases and J by 2 bases, with 17 bases between. Germline V gene sequence: CDR1 SGHTA, CDR2 FQGNSA. CDR3: CASSSSGALATNEKLFF. CDR3 DNA sequence: TGTGCCAGCAGCTCGTCCGGGGCCTTGGCCACTAATGAAAAACTGTTTTTT. Full variable domain (rest looked up from reference TRBV7-2 and TRBJ1-4): GAGVSQSPSNKVTEKGKDVELRCDPISGHTALYWYRQSLGQGLEFLIYFQGNSAPDKSGLPSDRFSAERTGGSVSTLTIQRTQQEDSAVYLCASSSSGALATNEKLFFGSGTQLSVL.

This chain joins TRBV19 and TRBJ1-6; D gene unclear. The V and J ends lost 7 bases and 5 bases respectively, with 12 bases between them. Germline-derived CDR1 and CDR2 are LNHDA and SQIVND (reference sequence). This CDR3 is 14 amino acids long. CDR3 sequence: CASTSEGNNSPLHF. In nucleotides, the CDR3 is TGTGCCAGTACCTCAGAGGGCAATAATTCACCCCTCCACTTT.

This chain uses TRBV6-5 with TRBJ2-3; TRBD1 aligns across 11 bases. In germline, CDR1 is MNHEY, CDR2 SVGAGI. The CDR3 consists of 13 residues. V shed 2 bases and J 15 bases; nucleotides not matched to a gene: 7. DNA of the CDR3: TGTGCCAGCAGTTACAGACCGGGACAGGGGGTATATTTT. The encoded protein is CASSYRPGQGVYF.

CDR3 amino acids: CASRYIRGQRTEAFF. The CDR3, as DNA: TGTGCCAGCAGGTATATTAGGGGCCAGCGCACTGAAGCTTTCTTT. This sequence joins TRBV6-4 and TRBJ1-1; tentative D call: TRBD1 (5 bases). This CDR3 has 15 amino acids. With 6 bases removed from V and 4 bases from J, the gap between germline ends came to 18 bases. Germline CDR1 reads MRHNA; CDR2 reads SNTAGT.

Here the CDR3 DNA reads TGTGCCATCAGTGAGTCGAAGCGGACTAGCACAGATACGCAGTATTTT. Translation: CAISESKRTSTDTQYF. This rearrangement joins TRBV10-3 to TRBJ2-3, with a weak D call TRBD2 (5 bases). Trimming left V 0 bases short and J 0 bases short, with 10 bases between. The CDR3 consists of 16 residues. Germline CDR1 ENHRY, CDR2 SYGVKD.

V gene TRBV28 combines with J gene TRBJ2-3, with D possibly matching TRBD2 (6 bases). The V end lost 4 bases, the J end lost 3 bases, and 14 bases lay between the germline ends. The CDR3 has 15 amino acids. CDR1 and CDR2 from the germline V gene are MDHEN and SYDVKM. CDR3 residues: CASSSVLGGTDTQYF. The CDR3 DNA is TGTGCCAGCAGTTCTGTTCTGGGGGGAACAGATACGCAGTATTTT.

The V and J genes are TRBV5-4 and TRBJ2-1; 7 nucleotides match TRBD2. The V segment lost 3 bases and the J segment 1 base; nucleotides outside the gene matches: 4. The CDR3 is 15 amino acids. Germline V gene data show CDR1 as SGHNT and CDR2 as YYREEE (reference sequence). CDR3 loop: CASSSRGGSYNEQFF. CDR3 DNA: TGTGCCAGCAGCTCACGCGGGGGTTCCTACAATGAGCAGTTCTTC.

V is TRBV7-3 and J is TRBJ1-2; TRBD1 is a possible D gene (6 bases). V was pared by 4 bases and J by 7 bases, with 13 bases between. The CDR3 contains 13 residues. Per germline, CDR1 SGHTA and CDR2 FQGTGA. As DNA, the CDR3 is TGTGCCAGCAGCTCCACCCAGGGGTCTGGCTACACCTTC. It specifies CASSSTQGSGYTF.

This chain connects TRBV7-2 to TRBJ1-5; D remains ambiguous. CDR1 and CDR2 (germline): SGHTA, FQGNSA. The CDR3 extends over 17 amino acids. V was clipped by 5 bases and J by 2 bases, with 19 bases between them. CDR3 sequence: CASSERRDLIGNQPQHF. In DNA, the CDR3 is TGTGCCAGCAGCGAGAGGAGGGATCTGATCGGCAATCAGCCCCAGCATTTT. Together with reference TRBV7-2 and TRBJ1-5, the CDR3 gives the full variable domain: GAGVSQSPSNKVTEKGKDVELRCDPISGHTALYWYRQSLGQGLEFLIYFQGNSAPDKSGLPSDRFSAERTGGSVSTLTIQRTQQEDSAVYLCASSERRDLIGNQPQHFGDGTRLSIL.

The rearrangement links TRBV5-1 to TRBJ2-7; TRBD2 might be the D (5 bases). Germline V gene data show CDR1 as SGHRS and CDR2 as YFSETQ. V lost 3 bases to trimming and J lost 0 bases, with 10 bases between them. This CDR3 is built from 14 residues. CDR3 nucleotides: TGCGCCAGCAGCTCGACGGGGAGCTCCTACGAGCAGTACTTC. Its protein is CASSSTGSSYEQYF.

The V gene is TRBV28, the J gene TRBJ2-4; either TRBD1 or TRBD2 may supply D (5 bases each). This CDR3 has 16 amino acids. The germline gives CDR1 MDHEN, CDR2 SYDVKM. Trimming stripped 5 bases from V and 1 base from J, with 15 bases between. The CDR3 is CASSPRVGAAKNIQYF. Here the CDR3 DNA reads TGTGCCAGCAGTCCGCGGGTAGGGGCGGCCAAAAACATTCAGTACTTC.

The rearrangement links TRBV5-3 to TRBJ1-5; 9 positions agree with TRBD1. Being an ORF, TRBV5-3 has a function that is uncertain. The V segment lost 4 bases and the J segment 3 bases; nucleotides outside the gene matches: 5. The CDR3 runs 15 residues. The CDR3 coding sequence is TGTGCCAGAAGCGGGGGGACAGGGAACAATCAGCCCCAGCATTTT. Protein sequence: CARSGGTGNNQPQHF.

This chain connects TRBV28 to TRBJ2-7; perhaps TRBD1 as D (6 bases). CDR3 length equals 14 residues. Germline V gene data show CDR1 as MDHEN and CDR2 as SYDVKM. Deletions cut 6 bases from V and 2 bases from J, with 14 bases between. For the CDR3, the DNA is TGTGCCAGCAGCGAACAGGGTCGCACCTACGAGCAGTACTTC. It translates to CASSEQGRTYEQYF.

Notes on this clone: The same CDR3 also results from other DNA sequences found in this sample. CDR3: CASSLRGYEQYF. The DNA for the CDR3 is TGTGCCAGCAGTTTGAGGGGGTACGAGCAGTACTTC. The rearrangement joins TRBV28 to TRBJ2-7; a possible D gene is TRBD1 (6 bases). Germline CDR1 reads MDHEN; CDR2 reads SYDVKM. Trimming stripped 3 bases from V and 4 bases from J, with 7 bases between. The CDR3 contains 12 residues.

CDR3 loop: CASSLSGRLNTEAFF. The CDR3 DNA follows: TGTGCCAGCAGCCTATCCGGCAGGTTGAACACTGAAGCTTTCTTT. The chain recombines TRBV28 with TRBJ1-1; D gene uncertain. Germline CDR1 reads MDHEN; CDR2 reads SYDVKM. The CDR3 has 15 residues. V was trimmed by 6 bases and J by 0 bases, leaving 14 bases between them.

The genes are TRBV11-2 and TRBJ2-3; 12 nucleotides line up with TRBD2. The CDR3 is made up of 19 amino acids. CDR1 SGHAT and CDR2 FQNNGV come from the germline V gene. The J segment lost 1 base and the V segment lost 5 bases, leaving 13 bases of the junction unmatched. The CDR3 loop reads CASSDLGLAGHHGTDTQYF. The CDR3 DNA sequence: TGTGCCAGCAGCGACCTCGGACTAGCGGGACATCATGGCACAGATACGCAGTATTTT. The full variable domain, its missing parts supplied by reference TRBV11-2 and TRBJ2-3, is EAGVAQSPRYKIIEKRQSVAFWCNPISGHATLYWYQQILGQGPKLLIQFQNNGVVDDSQLPKDRFSAERLKGVDSTLKIQPAKLEDSAVYLCASSDLGLAGHHGTDTQYFGPGTRLTVL.

The chain carries TRBV27 and TRBJ2-1; possibly TRBD2 for D (6 bases). Germline V CDR1 and CDR2: MNHEY, SMNVEV (reference sequence). The length of the CDR3 is 14 residues. V shed 10 bases and J shed 0 bases, with 13 bases lying between them. CDR3 residues: CATRGMSSYNEQFF. The CDR3 bases are TGTGCCACCCGGGGGATGAGCTCCTACAATGAGCAGTTCTTC.

The J gene is TRBJ1-5, the V gene TRBV5-8, with D possibly being TRBD1 (5 bases). Germline CDR1 and CDR2: SGHTS and YDEGEE. Trimming removed 0 bases at V and 7 bases at J, with 14 bases between. This CDR3 contains 15 residues. CDR3 region: CASSLGSRDGQPQHF. The CDR3 region has the DNA TGTGCCAGCAGCTTGGGCTCCAGGGACGGGCAGCCCCAGCATTTT. The full variable domain, with the rest looked up from reference TRBV5-8 and TRBJ1-5, is EAGVTQSPTHLIKTRGQQATLRCSPISGHTSVYWYQQALGLGLQFLLWYDEGEERNRGNFPPRFSGRQFPNYSSELNVNALELEDSALYLCASSLGSRDGQPQHFGDGTRLSIL.

This chain joins TRBV28 and TRBJ1-1; a possible D gene is TRBD1 (5 bases). Trimming took 6 bases from V and 0 from J, leaving 8 bases between them. This CDR3 region has 13 residues. Germline CDR1 is MDHEN and CDR2 is SYDVKM. The CDR3 nucleotides read TGTGCCAGCAGCGAGGGGATGAACACTGAAGCTTTCTTT. Translation: CASSEGMNTEAFF.

The chain uses TRBV4-3 and TRBJ2-3; 7 nucleotides align to TRBD2. The CDR3 has 14 amino acids. Per the germline V gene, CDR1 is LGHNA and CDR2 is YSLEER. V shed 3 bases and J 2 bases; nucleotides not matched to a gene: 2. The CDR3 region has the DNA TGCGCCAGCAGCCAGACTAGCCACACAGATACGCAGTATTTT. Protein product: CASSQTSHTDTQYF.